This T cell receptor (beta chain) comes out of a study of technical replicates of blood from several donors. Sequencing was performed with immunoSEQ multiplex PCR; in TCRdb, only in-frame clones are kept and a portion is missing. The sample lists around 74,000 clones, 80% to 90% occurring once. V shed 3 bases and J 2 bases; nucleotides not matched to a gene: 6. Germline CDR1 and CDR2: MDHEN and SYDVKM. The length of the CDR3 is 15 residues. The sample was PBMCs. The V gene is TRBV28, the J gene TRBJ1-2; 7 bases are shared with TRBD1. The receptor's source is a human donor in good health. Some clones in this sample may be carry-over from other donors' samples. CDR3 nucleotide sequence: TGTGCCAGCAGTTTGTATCCGGGACAGAACTATGGCTACACCTTC. Translating it yields CASSLYPGQNYGYTF.